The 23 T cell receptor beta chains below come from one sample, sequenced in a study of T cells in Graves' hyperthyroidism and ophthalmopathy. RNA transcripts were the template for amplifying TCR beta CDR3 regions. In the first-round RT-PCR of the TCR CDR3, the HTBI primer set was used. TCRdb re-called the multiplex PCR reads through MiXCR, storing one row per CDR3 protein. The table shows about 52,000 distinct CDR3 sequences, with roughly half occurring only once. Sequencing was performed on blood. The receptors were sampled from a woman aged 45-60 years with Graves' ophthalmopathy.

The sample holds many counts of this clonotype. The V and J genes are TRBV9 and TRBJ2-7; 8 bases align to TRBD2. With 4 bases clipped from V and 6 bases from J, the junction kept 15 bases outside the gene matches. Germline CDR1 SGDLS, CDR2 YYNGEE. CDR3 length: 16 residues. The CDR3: CASSSREVVAGTEQYF. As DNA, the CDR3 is TGTGCCAGCAGCTCCCGGGAGGTGGTAGCGGGAACCGAGCAGTACTTC.

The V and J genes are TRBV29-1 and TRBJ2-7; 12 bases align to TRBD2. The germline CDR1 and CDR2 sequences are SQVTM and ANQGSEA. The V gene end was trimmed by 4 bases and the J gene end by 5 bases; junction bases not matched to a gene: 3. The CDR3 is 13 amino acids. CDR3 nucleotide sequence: TGCAGCGTTGGACTAGCGGGAGAGCACGAGCAGTACTTC. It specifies CSVGLAGEHEQYF.

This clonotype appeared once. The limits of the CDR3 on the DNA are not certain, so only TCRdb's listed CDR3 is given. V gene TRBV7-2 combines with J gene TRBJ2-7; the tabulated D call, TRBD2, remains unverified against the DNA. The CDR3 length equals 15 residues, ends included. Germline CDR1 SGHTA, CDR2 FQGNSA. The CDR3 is CASSLWAAGSYEQCF.

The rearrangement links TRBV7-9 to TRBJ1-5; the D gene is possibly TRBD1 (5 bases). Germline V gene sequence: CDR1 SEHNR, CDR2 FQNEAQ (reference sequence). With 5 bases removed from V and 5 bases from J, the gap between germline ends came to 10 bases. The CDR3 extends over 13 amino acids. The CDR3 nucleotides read TGTGCCAGCAGCGTAGACAGCGATCAGCCCCAGCATTTT. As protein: CASSVDSDQPQHF.

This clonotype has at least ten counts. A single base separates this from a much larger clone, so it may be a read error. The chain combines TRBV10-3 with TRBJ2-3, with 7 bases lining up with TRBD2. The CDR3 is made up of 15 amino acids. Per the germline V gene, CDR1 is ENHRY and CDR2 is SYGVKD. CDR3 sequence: CAIGESGGRTDTQYF. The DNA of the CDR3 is TGTGCCATCGGTGAGTCGGGGGGACGGACAGATACGCAGTATTTT.

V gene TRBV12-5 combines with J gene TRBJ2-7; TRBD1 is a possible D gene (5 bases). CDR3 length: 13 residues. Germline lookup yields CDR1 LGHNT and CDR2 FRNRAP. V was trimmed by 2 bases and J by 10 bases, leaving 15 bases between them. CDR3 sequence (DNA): TGTGCTAGTGGTTTGAGGACAAGGGAAGATCAGTACTTC. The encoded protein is CASGLRTREDQYF.

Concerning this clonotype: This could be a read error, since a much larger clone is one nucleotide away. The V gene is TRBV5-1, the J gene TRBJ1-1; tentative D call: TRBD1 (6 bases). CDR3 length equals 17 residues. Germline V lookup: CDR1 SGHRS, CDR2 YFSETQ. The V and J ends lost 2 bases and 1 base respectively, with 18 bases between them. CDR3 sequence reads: CASSFTGTLTRNTEAFF. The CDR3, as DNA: TGCGCCAGCAGCTTCACAGGGACCCTAACTCGGAACACTGAAGCTTTCTTT.

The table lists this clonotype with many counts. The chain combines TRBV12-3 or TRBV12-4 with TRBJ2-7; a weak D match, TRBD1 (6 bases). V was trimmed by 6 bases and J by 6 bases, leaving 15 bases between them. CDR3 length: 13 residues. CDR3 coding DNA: TGTGCCAGCAGGACTAATACAGGGACCGAGCAGTACTTC. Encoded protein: CASRTNTGTEQYF.

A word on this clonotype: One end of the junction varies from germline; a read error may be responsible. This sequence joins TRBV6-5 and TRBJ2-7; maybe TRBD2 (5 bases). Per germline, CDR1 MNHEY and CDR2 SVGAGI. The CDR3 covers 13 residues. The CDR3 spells CAGSYGELGEQYF. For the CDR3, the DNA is TGTGCCGGCAGTTACGGGGAGTTAGGCGAACAGTACTTC.

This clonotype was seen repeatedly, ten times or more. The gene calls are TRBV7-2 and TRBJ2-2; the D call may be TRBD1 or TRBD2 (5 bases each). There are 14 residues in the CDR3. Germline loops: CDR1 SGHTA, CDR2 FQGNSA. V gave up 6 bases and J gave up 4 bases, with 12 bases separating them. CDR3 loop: CASRGPYGTGELFF. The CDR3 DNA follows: TGTGCCAGCAGGGGACCTTACGGCACCGGGGAGCTGTTTTTT.

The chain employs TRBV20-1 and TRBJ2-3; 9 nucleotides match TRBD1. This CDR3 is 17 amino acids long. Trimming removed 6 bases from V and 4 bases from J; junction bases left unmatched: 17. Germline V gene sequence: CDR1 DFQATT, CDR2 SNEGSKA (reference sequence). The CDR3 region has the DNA TGCAGTGCCTTTCCCGGACAGGGGCTCCTACGAGCAGATACGCAGTATTTT. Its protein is CSAFPGQGLLRADTQYF.

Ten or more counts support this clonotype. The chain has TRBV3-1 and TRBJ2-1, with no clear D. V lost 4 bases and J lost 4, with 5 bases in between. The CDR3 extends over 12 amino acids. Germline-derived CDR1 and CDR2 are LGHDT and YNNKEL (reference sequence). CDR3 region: CASSPGYNEQFF. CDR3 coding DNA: TGTGCCAGCAGCCCCGGTTACAATGAGCAGTTCTTC.

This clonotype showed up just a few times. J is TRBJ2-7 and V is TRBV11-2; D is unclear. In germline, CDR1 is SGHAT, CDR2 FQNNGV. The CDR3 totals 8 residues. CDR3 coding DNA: TGTGCTAGAGTGAAGCAGTACTTC. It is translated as CARVKQYF. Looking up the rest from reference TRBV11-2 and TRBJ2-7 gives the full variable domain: EAGVAQSPRYKIIEKRQSVAFWCNPISGHATLYWYQQILGQGPKLLIQFQNNGVVDDSQLPKDRFSAERLKGVDSTLKIQPAKLEDSAVYLCARVKQYFGPGTRLTVT.

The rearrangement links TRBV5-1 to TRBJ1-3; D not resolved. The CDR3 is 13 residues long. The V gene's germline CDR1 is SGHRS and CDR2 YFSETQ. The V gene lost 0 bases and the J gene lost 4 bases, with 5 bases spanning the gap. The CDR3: CASSLVSGNTIYF. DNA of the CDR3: TGCGCCAGCAGCTTGGTTAGCGGAAACACCATATATTTT.

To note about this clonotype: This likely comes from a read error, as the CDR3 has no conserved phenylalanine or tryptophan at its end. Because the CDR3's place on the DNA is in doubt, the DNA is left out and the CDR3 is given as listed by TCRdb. CDR3 amino acids: CASSLRSE. The V gene is TRBV5-1, the J gene TRBJ2-7. The CDR3 comprises 8 residues, both ends counted. The V gene's germline CDR1 is SGHRS and CDR2 YFSETQ.

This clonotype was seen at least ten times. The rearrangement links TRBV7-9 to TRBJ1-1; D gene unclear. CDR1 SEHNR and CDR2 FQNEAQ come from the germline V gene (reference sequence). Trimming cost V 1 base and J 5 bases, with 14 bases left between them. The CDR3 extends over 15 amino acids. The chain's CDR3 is CASSLGGQPGTEAFF. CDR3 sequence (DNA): TGTGCCAGCAGCTTAGGAGGGCAGCCGGGGACTGAAGCTTTCTTT. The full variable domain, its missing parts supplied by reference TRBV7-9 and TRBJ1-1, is DTGVSQNPRHKITKRGQNVTFRCDPISEHNRLYWYRQTLGQGPEFLTYFQNEAQLEKSRLLSDRFSAERPKGSFSTLEIQRTEQGDSAMYLCASSLGGQPGTEAFFGQGTRLTVV.

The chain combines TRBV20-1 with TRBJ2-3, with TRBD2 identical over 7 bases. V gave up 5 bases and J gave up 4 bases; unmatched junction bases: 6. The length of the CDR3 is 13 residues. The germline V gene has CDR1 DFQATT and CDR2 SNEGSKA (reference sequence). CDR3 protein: CSASGGSSDTQYF. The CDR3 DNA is TGCAGTGCTTCCGGCGGGAGCTCAGATACGCAGTATTTT.

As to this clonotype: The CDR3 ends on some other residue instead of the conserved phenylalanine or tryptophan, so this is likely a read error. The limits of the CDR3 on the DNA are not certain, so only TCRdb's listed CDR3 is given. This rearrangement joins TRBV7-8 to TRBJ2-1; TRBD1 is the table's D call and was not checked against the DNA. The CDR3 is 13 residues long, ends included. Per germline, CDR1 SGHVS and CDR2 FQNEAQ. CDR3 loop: CASSLPRTGGANT.

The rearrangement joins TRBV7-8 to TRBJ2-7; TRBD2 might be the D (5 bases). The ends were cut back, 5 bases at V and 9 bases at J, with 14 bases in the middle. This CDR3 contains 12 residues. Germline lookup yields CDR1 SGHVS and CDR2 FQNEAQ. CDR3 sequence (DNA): TGTGCCAGCAGCGGGGTGGACTTGTGGCAGTACTTC. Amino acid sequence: CASSGVDLWQYF.

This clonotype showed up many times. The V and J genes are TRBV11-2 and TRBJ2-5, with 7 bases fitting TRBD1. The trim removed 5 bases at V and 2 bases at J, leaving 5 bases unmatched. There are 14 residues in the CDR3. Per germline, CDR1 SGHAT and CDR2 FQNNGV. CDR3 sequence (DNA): TGTGCCAGCAGCACCGGGACAGCTCAAGAGACCCAGTACTTC. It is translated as CASSTGTAQETQYF.

CDR3 sequence: CASSHGGADTQYF. The CDR3 DNA reads TGTGCCAGCAGCCACGGGGGGGCAGATACGCAGTATTTT. The chain has TRBV7-7 and TRBJ2-3; 8 bases agree with TRBD2. Germline-derived CDR1 and CDR2 are SSHAT and FNYEAQ (reference sequence). The CDR3 extends over 13 amino acids. The J segment lost 4 bases and the V segment lost 5 bases, leaving 2 bases of the junction unmatched.

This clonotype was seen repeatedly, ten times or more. The CDR3 DNA reads TGTGCCAGCAGCTTCGGCGGAGTCACAGATACGCAGTATTTT. This sequence encodes CASSFGGVTDTQYF. The rearrangement links TRBV5-8 to TRBJ2-3; no clear D gene. Germline V gene data show CDR1 as SGHTS and CDR2 as YDEGEE. V was trimmed by 2 bases and J by 2 bases, leaving 9 bases between them. The CDR3 length is 14 residues.

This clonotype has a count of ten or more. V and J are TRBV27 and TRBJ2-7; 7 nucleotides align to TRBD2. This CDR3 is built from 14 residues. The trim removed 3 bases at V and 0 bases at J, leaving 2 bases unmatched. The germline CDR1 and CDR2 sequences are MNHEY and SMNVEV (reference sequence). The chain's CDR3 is CASSFGGSSYEQYF. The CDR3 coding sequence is TGTGCCAGCAGTTTCGGGGGGAGCTCCTACGAGCAGTACTTC.